A selection of T cell receptor beta chains follows, all from one sample in a study of shared clonotypes between healthy human individuals. This table comes from immunoSEQ multiplex PCR, and its TCRdb copy is limited to in-frame clones, with some not included. The table shows 2 million to 2.5 million clones, with around 92% occurring only once. The material sequenced was naive CD4+ T cells from PBMCs. All receptors come from a man aged 18-30 years in good health. Some clones in this sample may be carry-over from other donors' samples. CDR3s include the opening cysteine and the closing phenylalanine or tryptophan. A D gene is named only where the DNA matches it firmly. Expanded clones are given a class, and other clones once, few, many or no size at all.

V gene: TRBV27; J gene: TRBJ1-5; CDR3 length: 14; D gene: .; clone size: .; CDR3 DNA: TGTGCCAGCAGTTTATCTCGGGGGTCTCAGCCCCAGCATTTT; CDR3 protein: CASSLSRGSQPQHF
V gene: TRBV7-3; J gene: TRBJ2-3; CDR3 length: 15; D gene: .; clone size: .; CDR3 DNA: TGTGCCAGCAGTTCCGGACTGGGGGAGGTAGATACGCAGTATTTT; CDR3 protein: CASSSGLGEVDTQYF
V gene: TRBV18; J gene: TRBJ2-3; CDR3 length: 13; D gene: TRBD1; clone size: once; CDR3 DNA: TGTGCCAGCTCAACAGGGGTCACAGATACGCAGTATTTT; CDR3 protein: CASSTGVTDTQYF
V gene: TRBV10-1; J gene: TRBJ2-7; CDR3 length: 13; D gene: TRBD2; clone size: few; CDR3 DNA: TGCGCCAGCAGTGCAGCGGGAACCTACGAGCAGTACTTC; CDR3 protein: CASSAAGTYEQYF
V gene: TRBV7-9; J gene: TRBJ1-1; CDR3 length: 15; D gene: .; clone size: .; CDR3 DNA: TGTGCCAGCAGCCTTATTTATCCGAGGGACACTGAAGCTTTCTTT; CDR3 protein: CASSLIYPRDTEAFF
V gene: TRBV5-4; J gene: TRBJ2-1; CDR3 length: 16; D gene: TRBD2; clone size: .; CDR3 DNA: TGTGCCAGCAGCCTTCATTCGGGACTAGTTAGGAATGAGCAGTTCTTC; CDR3 protein: CASSLHSGLVRNEQFF
V gene: TRBV19; J gene: TRBJ1-1; CDR3 length: 13; D gene: .; clone size: few; CDR3 DNA: TGTGCCAGTGGCGGGACCGACATCAGGGAAGCTTTCTTT; CDR3 protein: CASGGTDIREAFF
V gene: TRBV28; J gene: TRBJ2-7; CDR3 length: 15; D gene: TRBD2; clone size: once; CDR3 DNA: TGTGCCAGCAGATTAGCGGGACTACCAACCTACGAGCAGTACTTC; CDR3 protein: CASRLAGLPTYEQYF
V gene: TRBV9; J gene: TRBJ2-7; CDR3 length: 13; D gene: .; clone size: .; CDR3 DNA: TGTGCCAGCAGCGTAGTCCCCTCCTACGAGCAGTACTTC; CDR3 protein: CASSVVPSYEQYF
V gene: TRBV5-1; J gene: TRBJ2-6; CDR3 length: 15; D gene: .; clone size: .; CDR3 DNA: TGCGCCAGCAGCTTGTATCGCTCTGGGGCCAACGTCCTGACTTTC; CDR3 protein: CASSLYRSGANVLTF
V gene: TRBV30; J gene: TRBJ2-7; CDR3 length: 14; D gene: .; clone size: .; CDR3 DNA: TGTGCCTGGAGTGTACGGTCAGCCTCCTACGAGCAGTACTTC; CDR3 protein: CAWSVRSASYEQYF
V gene: TRBV5-1; J gene: TRBJ2-2; CDR3 length: 16; D gene: TRBD2; clone size: .; CDR3 DNA: TGCGCCAGCAGCTTGGAGGGCGGGAGGCGGTCCGGGGAGCTGTTTTTT; CDR3 protein: CASSLEGGRRSGELFF
V gene: TRBV11-2; J gene: TRBJ2-3; CDR3 length: 15; D gene: .; clone size: .; CDR3 DNA: TGTGCCAGCAGAACCTGGGGGAGGACGACAGATACGCAGTATTTT; CDR3 protein: CASRTWGRTTDTQYF
V gene: TRBV6-4; J gene: TRBJ2-1; CDR3 length: 16; D gene: TRBD2; clone size: .; CDR3 DNA: TGTGCCAGCAGTGACTCACCTAGCGGGAGTTTCCATGAGCAGTTCTTC; CDR3 protein: CASSDSPSGSFHEQFF